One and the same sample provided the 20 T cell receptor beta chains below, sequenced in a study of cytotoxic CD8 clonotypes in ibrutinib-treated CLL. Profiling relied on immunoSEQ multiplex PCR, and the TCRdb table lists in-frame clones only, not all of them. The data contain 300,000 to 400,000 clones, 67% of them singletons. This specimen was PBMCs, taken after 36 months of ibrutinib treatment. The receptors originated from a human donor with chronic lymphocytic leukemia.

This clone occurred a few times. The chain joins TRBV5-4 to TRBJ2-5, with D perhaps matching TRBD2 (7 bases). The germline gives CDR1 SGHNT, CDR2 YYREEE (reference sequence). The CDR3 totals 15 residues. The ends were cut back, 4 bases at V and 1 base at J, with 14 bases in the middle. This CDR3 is CASSLSGGAQETQYF. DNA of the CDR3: TGTGCCAGCAGCCTAAGTGGGGGGGCCCAAGAGACCCAGTACTTC.

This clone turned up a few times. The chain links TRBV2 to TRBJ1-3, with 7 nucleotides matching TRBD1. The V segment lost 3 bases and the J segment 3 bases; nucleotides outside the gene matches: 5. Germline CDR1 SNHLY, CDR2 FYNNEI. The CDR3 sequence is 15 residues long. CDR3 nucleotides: TGTGCCAGCAGTGAGGCGGCAGGGGGTGGAAACACCATATATTTT. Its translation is CASSEAAGGGNTIYF.

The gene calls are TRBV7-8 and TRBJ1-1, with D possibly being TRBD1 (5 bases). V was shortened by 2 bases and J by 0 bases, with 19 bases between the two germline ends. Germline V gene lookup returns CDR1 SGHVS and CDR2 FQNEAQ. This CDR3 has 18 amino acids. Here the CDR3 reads CASSLRKWQDKVNTEAFF. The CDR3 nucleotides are TGTGCCAGCAGCTTACGGAAGTGGCAGGACAAAGTGAACACTGAAGCTTTCTTT.

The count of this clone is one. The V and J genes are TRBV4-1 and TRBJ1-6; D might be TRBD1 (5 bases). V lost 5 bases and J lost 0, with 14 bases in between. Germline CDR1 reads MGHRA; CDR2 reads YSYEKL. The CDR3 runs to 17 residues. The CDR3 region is CASSVDTGSSYNSPLHF. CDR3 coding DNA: TGCGCCAGCAGCGTCGACACAGGCAGCTCCTATAATTCACCCCTCCACTTT.

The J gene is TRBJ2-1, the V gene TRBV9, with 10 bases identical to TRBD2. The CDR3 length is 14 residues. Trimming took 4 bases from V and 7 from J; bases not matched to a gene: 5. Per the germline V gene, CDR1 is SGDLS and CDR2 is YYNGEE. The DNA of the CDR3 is TGTGCCAGCAGCCCGGGGACTAGCGAGAATGAGCAGTTCTTC. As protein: CASSPGTSENEQFF. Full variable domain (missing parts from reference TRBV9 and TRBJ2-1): DSGVTQTPKHLITATGQRVTLRCSPRSGDLSVYWYQQSLDQGLQFLIQYYNGEERAKGNILERFSAQQFPDLHSELNLSSLELGDSALYFCASSPGTSENEQFFGPGTRLTVL.

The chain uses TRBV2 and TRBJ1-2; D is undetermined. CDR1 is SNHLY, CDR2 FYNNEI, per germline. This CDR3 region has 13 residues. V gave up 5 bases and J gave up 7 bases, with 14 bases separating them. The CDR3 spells CASSHADYPGYTF. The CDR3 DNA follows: TGTGCCAGCAGTCACGCAGACTATCCTGGCTACACCTTC. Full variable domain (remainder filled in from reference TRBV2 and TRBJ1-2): EPEVTQTPSHQVTQMGQEVILRCVPISNHLYFYWYRQILGQKVEFLVSFYNNEISEKSEIFDDQFSVERPDGSNFTLKIRSTKLEDSAMYFCASSHADYPGYTFGSGTRLTVV.

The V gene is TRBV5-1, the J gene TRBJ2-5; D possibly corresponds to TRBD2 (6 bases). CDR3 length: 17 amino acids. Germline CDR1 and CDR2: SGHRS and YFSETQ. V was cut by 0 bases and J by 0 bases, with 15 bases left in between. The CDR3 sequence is CASSLEKMGRYQETQYF. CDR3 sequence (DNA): TGCGCCAGCAGCTTGGAGAAAATGGGGAGGTACCAAGAGACCCAGTACTTC.

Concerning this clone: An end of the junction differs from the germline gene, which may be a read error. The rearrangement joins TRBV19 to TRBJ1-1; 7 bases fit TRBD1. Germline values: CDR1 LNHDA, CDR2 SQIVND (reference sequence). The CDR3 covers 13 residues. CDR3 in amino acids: CASSNYRGSPLVF. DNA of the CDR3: TGTGCCAGTAGTAACTACAGGGGTTCGCCTTTAGTCTTT.

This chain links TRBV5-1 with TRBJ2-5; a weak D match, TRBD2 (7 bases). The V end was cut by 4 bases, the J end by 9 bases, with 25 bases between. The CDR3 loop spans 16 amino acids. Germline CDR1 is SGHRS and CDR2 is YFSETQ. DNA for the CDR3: TGCGCCAGCAGCCCAGGACTAGAACCCCTCAGGGGCGCCCAGTACTTC. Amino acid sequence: CASSPGLEPLRGAQYF.

The CDR3 reads CASSSGRPYNEQFF. CDR3 nucleotide sequence: TGTGCCAGCAGTTCAGGGAGGCCCTACAATGAGCAGTTCTTC. This chain joins TRBV6-6 and TRBJ2-1; D is perhaps TRBD2 (6 bases). V was trimmed by 4 bases and J by 2 bases, leaving 9 bases between them. Germline loops: CDR1 MNHNY, CDR2 SVGAGI (reference sequence). This CDR3 spans 14 amino acids.

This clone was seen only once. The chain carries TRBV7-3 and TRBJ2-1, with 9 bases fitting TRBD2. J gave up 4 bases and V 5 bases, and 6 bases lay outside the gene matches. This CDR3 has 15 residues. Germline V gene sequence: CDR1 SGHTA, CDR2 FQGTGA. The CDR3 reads CASSAPGLAYNEQFF. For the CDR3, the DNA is TGTGCCAGCAGCGCCCCGGGACTAGCTTACAATGAGCAGTTCTTC. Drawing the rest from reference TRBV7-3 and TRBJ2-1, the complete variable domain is GAGVSQTPSNKVTEKGKYVELRCDPISGHTALYWYRQSLGQGPEFLIYFQGTGAADDSGLPNDRFFAVRPEGSVSTLKIQRTERGDSAVYLCASSAPGLAYNEQFFGPGTRLTVL.

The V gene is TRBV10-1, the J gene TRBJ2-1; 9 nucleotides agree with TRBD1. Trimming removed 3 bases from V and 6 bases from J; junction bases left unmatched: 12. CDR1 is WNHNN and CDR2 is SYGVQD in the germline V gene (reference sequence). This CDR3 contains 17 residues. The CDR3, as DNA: TGCGCCAGCAGTGATCCGGGACAGGGAATAACAGGCAATGAGCAGTTCTTC. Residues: CASSDPGQGITGNEQFF.

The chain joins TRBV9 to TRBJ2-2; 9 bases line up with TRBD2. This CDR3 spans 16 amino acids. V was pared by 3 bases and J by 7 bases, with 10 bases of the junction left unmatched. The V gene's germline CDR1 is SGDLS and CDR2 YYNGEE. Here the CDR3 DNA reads TGTGCCAGCAGCGCCCCCGGACTAGCGTTAAACGGGGAGCTGTTTTTT. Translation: CASSAPGLALNGELFF.

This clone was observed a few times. DNA of the CDR3: TGTGCCAGCAGTTACCTAGTAGCGGGAGGGCCCGGGGAGCTGTTTTTT. Translation: CASSYLVAGGPGELFF. The chain couples TRBV6-5 to TRBJ2-2; the match to TRBD2 covers 11 bases. Germline V gene lookup returns CDR1 MNHEY and CDR2 SVGAGI. This CDR3 has 16 amino acids. V gave up 2 bases and J gave up 6 bases; unmatched junction bases: 5.

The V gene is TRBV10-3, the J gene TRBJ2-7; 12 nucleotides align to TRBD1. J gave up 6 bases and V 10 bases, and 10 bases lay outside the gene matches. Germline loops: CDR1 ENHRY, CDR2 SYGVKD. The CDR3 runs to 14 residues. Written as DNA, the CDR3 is TGTGCCACGCTCCCGGGACAGGGGGCGTCCGAGCAGTACTTC. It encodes CATLPGQGASEQYF.

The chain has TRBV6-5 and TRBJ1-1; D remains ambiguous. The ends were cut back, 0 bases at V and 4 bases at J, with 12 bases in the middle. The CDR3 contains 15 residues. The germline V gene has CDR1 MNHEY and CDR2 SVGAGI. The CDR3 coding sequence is TGTGCCAGCAGTTACTCGTTAGGCGGAACCACTGAAGCTTTCTTT. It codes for CASSYSLGGTTEAFF.

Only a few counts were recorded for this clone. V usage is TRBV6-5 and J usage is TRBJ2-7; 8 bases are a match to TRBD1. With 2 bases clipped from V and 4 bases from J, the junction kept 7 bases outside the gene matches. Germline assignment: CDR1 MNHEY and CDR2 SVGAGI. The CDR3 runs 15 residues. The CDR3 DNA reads TGTGCCAGCAGTTACCTCGACAGGGGCGGTTACGAGCAGTACTTC. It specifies CASSYLDRGGYEQYF.

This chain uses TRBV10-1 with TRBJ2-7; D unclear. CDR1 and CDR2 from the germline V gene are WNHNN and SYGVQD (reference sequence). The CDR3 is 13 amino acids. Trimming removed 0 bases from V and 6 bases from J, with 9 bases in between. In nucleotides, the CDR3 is TGCGCCAGCAGTGAGTCCGGTGTGAGCGAGCAGTACTTC. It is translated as CASSESGVSEQYF.

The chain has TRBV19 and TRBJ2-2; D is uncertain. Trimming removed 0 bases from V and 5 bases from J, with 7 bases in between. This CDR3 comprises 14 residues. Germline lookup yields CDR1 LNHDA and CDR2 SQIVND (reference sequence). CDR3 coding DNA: TGTGCCAGTAGTATAGATCGTGTAACCGGGGAGCTGTTTTTT. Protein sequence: CASSIDRVTGELFF. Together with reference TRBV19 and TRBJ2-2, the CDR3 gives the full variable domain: DGGITQSPKYLFRKEGQNVTLSCEQNLNHDAMYWYRQDPGQGLRLIYYSQIVNDFQKGDIAEGYSVSREKKESFPLTVTSAQKNPTAFYLCASSIDRVTGELFFGEGSRLTVL.

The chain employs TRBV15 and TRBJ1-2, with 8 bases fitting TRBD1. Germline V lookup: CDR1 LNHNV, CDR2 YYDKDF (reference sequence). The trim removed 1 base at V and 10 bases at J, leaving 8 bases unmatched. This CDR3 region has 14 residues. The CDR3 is CATSRVLRQGPYTF. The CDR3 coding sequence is TGTGCCACCAGCAGAGTCTTAAGACAGGGGCCCTACACCTTC.